This T cell receptor (beta chain) was identified during a study of shared clonotypes between healthy human individuals. Findings of the study overall: Apart from blood, nothing was sampled; tissue repertoires likely differ.

CDR3 length: 16 amino acids. V dropped 5 bases and J dropped 6; count of bases not matched to a gene: 9. Germline CDR1 reads SGHAT; CDR2 reads FQNNGV. Profiling relied on immunoSEQ multiplex PCR, and the TCRdb table lists in-frame clones only, not all of them. The table lists some 660,000 clones, about 80% of them singletons. A remark on this clone: What it binds is not known.

This TCR derives from a woman between 25 and 40 years old in good health. Sequences were obtained from memory CD4+ T cells sorted from blood. As for subset: CD45RA-negative fraction. The chain couples TRBV11-2 to TRBJ2-3, with 12 nucleotides matching TRBD2. CDR3: CASSQRLAGVSDTQYF. In DNA form, the CDR3 reads TGTGCCAGCAGCCAAAGACTAGCGGGAGTATCCGATACGCAGTATTTT.